The rows below give T cell receptor beta chains drawn from one sample of a study of CD8 T cells in ankylosing spondylitis. TCRdb independently ran MiXCR on the 5' RACE reads; one entry per CDR3 protein. Among under 250,000 distinct CDR3 sequences listed, about 7% were seen once. Sequencing was carried out using blood, either unsorted or a sorted T cell fraction (not recorded which). These receptors all come from a male donor with ankylosing spondylitis. Each CDR3 is given with its conserved first and last residue. A D gene is named only where the DNA matches it firmly. The size entry is marked missing in some rows and otherwise reads once, few, many or a size class.

D	V	length	size	J	DNA	CDR3
.	TRBV9	15	many	TRBJ2-1	TGTGCCAGCAGCGTAGACGGAAAGGCAGGGGATGAGCAGTTCTTC	CASSVDGKAGDEQFF
TRBD1	TRBV27	15	many	TRBJ2-5	TGTGCCAGCAGTCCGGTGGGGACAGGGATAGAGACCCAGTACTTC	CASSPVGTGIETQYF
TRBD2	TRBV27	15	.	TRBJ2-1	TGTGCCAGCAGTTTGGTTGGCGGGGGGAACAATGAGCAGTTCTTC	CASSLVGGGNNEQFF
.	TRBV2	14	many	TRBJ2-7	TGTGCCAGCAGTGAGTTCACAGGAACCTACGAGCAGTACTTC	CASSEFTGTYEQYF
TRBD2	TRBV7-6	16	.	TRBJ2-1	TGTGCCAGCAGCTTAGGGGGACTAGCGGGAACAAATGAGCGGTTCTTC	CASSLGGLAGTNERFF
TRBD1	TRBV7-9	16	many	TRBJ2-3	TGTGCCAGCAGTCCATTCCGGACAGGGGAAGAAGATACGCAGTATTTT	CASSPFRTGEEDTQYF
.	TRBV7-9	11	few	TRBJ1-3	TGTGCCAGTCTCCAGGGAAACACCATATATTTT	CASLQGNTIYF
.	TRBV20-1	13	.	TRBJ2-7	TGCAGTGCTAGAGATTGGAGTGCCTACGAGCAGTACTTC	CSARDWSAYEQYF
.	TRBV4-1	15	few	TRBJ1-2	TGCGCCAGCAGCCAAGATAACAGTCGGGCCTATGGCTACACCTTC	CASSQDNSRAYGYTF
TRBD1	TRBV30	15	many	TRBJ2-7	TGTGCCTGGAGAGGGAAGGACAGGGGGTTTTACGAGCAGTACTTC	CAWRGKDRGFYEQYF
TRBD2	TRBV29-1	15	many	TRBJ2-1	TGCAGCGTTCGACTAGCGGGGACGACCTACAATGAGCAGTTCTTC	CSVRLAGTTYNEQFF
.	TRBV4-3	15	many	TRBJ1-2	TGCGCCAGCAGCTCCCAATGGGGCGTGAACTATGGCTACACCTTC	CASSSQWGVNYGYTF
.	TRBV24-1	15	many	TRBJ1-2	TGTGCCACCAGTGAATCGACAGATTTCAACTATGGCTACACCTTC	CATSESTDFNYGYTF
TRBD2	TRBV4-1	16	few	TRBJ2-3	TGCGCCAGCAGCCTCTTGGCAGGACTAGCGACTGATACGCAGTATTTT	CASSLLAGLATDTQYF
.	TRBV7-2	14	many	TRBJ2-7	TGTGCCAGCAGCTTGTGGAGGGTGACCTACGAGCAGTACTTC	CASSLWRVTYEQYF
.	TRBV14	13	few	TRBJ1-1	TGTGCCAGCAGCCAGTGGGGTCCGAGGCCAGCTTTCTTT	CASSQWGPRPAFF
.	TRBV7-6	17	.	TRBJ2-3	TGTGCCAGCAGCTTAGTTGAACAGAGGATCGGCACAGATACGCAGTATTTT	CASSLVEQRIGTDTQYF
TRBD1	TRBV20-1	17	many	TRBJ2-1	TGCAGTGCTAGAGATCCCAACAGGGGGTTCATACGCAATGAGCAGTTCTTC	CSARDPNRGFIRNEQFF
TRBD2	TRBV11-3	15	.	TRBJ2-2	TGTGCCAGCAGCCCAGGGACTAGACGTACCGGGGAGCTGTTTTTT	CASSPGTRRTGELFF
.	TRBV12-3/TRBV12-4	14	few	TRBJ2-1	TGTGCCAGCAGTTTCTGGGGGTCCTACAATGAGCAGTTCTTC	CASSFWGSYNEQFF
.	TRBV28	14	.	TRBJ1-5	TGTGCCAGCACCACGGGGGCCTCTAGGCAGCCCCAGCATTTT	CASTTGASRQPQHF
TRBD2	TRBV3-1	15	.	TRBJ2-1	TGTGCCAGCAGGCGCCCGGGGGGGATCTCTAATGAGCAGTTCTTC	CASRRPGGISNEQFF
TRBD2	TRBV24-1	17	.	TRBJ2-3	TGTGCCACCAGTGAACTTGGGACTAGCGGAACCACAGATACGCAGTATTTT	CATSELGTSGTTDTQYF
TRBD2	TRBV7-6	16	.	TRBJ2-7	TGTGCCAGCAGCCCGGTCTTAGCGGGGGGCGCCTACGAGCAGTACTTC	CASSPVLAGGAYEQYF
.	TRBV27	15	many	TRBJ2-2	TGTGCCAGCAGTAAGGTCAATAATCGCCCAGGGGAGCTGTTTTTT	CASSKVNNRPGELFF
TRBD2	TRBV20-1	15	.	TRBJ2-3	TGCAGTGCCTCAACGGGAAGCGGGAGAGGGGATACGCAGTATTTT	CSASTGSGRGDTQYF
.	TRBV20-1	15	few	TRBJ2-5	TGCAGTGCTAGTACCTGGACGAGGGTAGGAGAGACCCAGTACTTC	CSASTWTRVGETQYF
.	TRBV7-9	13	many	TRBJ2-1	TGTGCCAGCATCCCAGAGAGCCACAATGAGCAGTTCTTC	CASIPESHNEQFF
TRBD1	TRBV9	17	many	TRBJ2-2	TGTGCCAGCAGCACCCGCCTTCGACAGGGAGACACCGGGGAGCTGTTTTTT	CASSTRLRQGDTGELFF